The rows below give T cell receptor beta chains drawn from one sample of a study of cytomegalovirus exposure and HLA in healthy donors. Libraries were prepared by immunoSEQ multiplex PCR; TCRdb keeps only in-frame clonotypes and omits some of them. This sample has more than 100,000 clones, with approximately 8.9% found just once. Sequenced material: PBMCs. These TCRs come from a woman aged 35 to 49 in good health and CMV-seropositive. Both conserved end residues are part of each CDR3. D genes are given only for firm matches. Some rows have no size entry. The others give once, few or many, or a class for an expanded clone.

clone size	D gene	V gene	J gene	CDR3 DNA	CDR3 protein
few	TRBD1	TRBV19	TRBJ1-4	TGTGCCAGTAGTACTGGCGGGGGACAGGGAAATGAAAAACTGTTTTTT	CASSTGGGQGNEKLFF
few	.	TRBV7-2	TRBJ2-7	TGTGCCAGCAGGCAATTCAGGGGGGATTACGAGCAGTACTTC	CASRQFRGDYEQYF
few	TRBD2	TRBV5-1	TRBJ2-7	TGCGCCAGCAGCTTGGCGGGACTAGCGGGGGGACGGGCCTCCTACGAGCAGTACTTC	CASSLAGLAGGRASYEQYF
.	TRBD1	TRBV2	TRBJ1-1	TGTGCCAGCAGGGGACAGGGGTCGACTGAAGCTTTCTTT	CASRGQGSTEAFF
few	.	TRBV19	TRBJ2-2	TGTGCCAGTAGTATAGATACTCCAGGGACCGGGGAGCTGTTTTTT	CASSIDTPGTGELFF
.	.	TRBV11-3	TRBJ1-1	TGTGCCAGCAGCTCACAATTGGACACTGAAGCTTTCTTT	CASSSQLDTEAFF
few	TRBD1	TRBV5-1	TRBJ1-4	TGCGCCAGCAGCCCGGGACAGCTTATAGAAAAACTGTTTTTT	CASSPGQLIEKLFF
few	.	TRBV23-1	TRBJ1-5	TGCGCCAGCACCGAAGGGGGCAATCAGCCCCAGCATTTT	CASTEGGNQPQHF
.	TRBD2	TRBV18	TRBJ2-7	TGTGCCAGCTCACCTTCTAAGGGGAGGGTAGGAGGTGGCAACGAGCAGTACTTC	CASSPSKGRVGGGNEQYF
.	TRBD2	TRBV5-1	TRBJ2-1	TGCGCCAGCAGCTTGGCCGGGGGGGGTATCACCTACAATGAGCAGTTCTTC	CASSLAGGGITYNEQFF
.	.	TRBV11-2	TRBJ2-1	TGTGCCAGCAGCTTAGACAGGGTTAGCTCCTACAATGAGCAGTTCTTC	CASSLDRVSSYNEQFF
.	.	TRBV5-1	TRBJ2-7	TGCGCCAGCAGCCCGAGACAGCCCTACGAGCAGTACTTC	CASSPRQPYEQYF
few	.	TRBV5-6	TRBJ2-3	TGTGCCAGCAGCTTGTCCCAGGGTAATACGCAGTATTTT	CASSLSQGNTQYF
.	.	TRBV5-6	TRBJ1-3	TGTGCCAGTACACTTGGGCCTCCAGGCGACAACTCTGGAAACACCATATATTTT	CASTLGPPGDNSGNTIYF
few	TRBD1	TRBV19	TRBJ1-5	TGTGCCAGTAGCAGACCGGGACAGGGGTTTCAGCCCCAGCATTTT	CASSRPGQGFQPQHF
.	.	TRBV9	TRBJ1-1	TGTGCCAGCAGATCCCTTACGACGGGGAGCGGGACTGAAGCTTTCTTT	CASRSLTTGSGTEAFF
.	.	TRBV9	TRBJ1-1	TGTGCCAGCAGCCCCACCGGGACACACAACACTGAAGCTTTCTTT	CASSPTGTHNTEAFF
few	.	TRBV25-1	TRBJ1-1	TGTGCCAGCAGTGTCAGGGAGAACACTGAAGCTTTCTTT	CASSVRENTEAFF
.	.	TRBV5-6	TRBJ1-1	TGTGCCAGCAGCCCTAATTTGAACACTGAAGCTTTCTTT	CASSPNLNTEAFF
.	TRBD2	TRBV27	TRBJ2-5	TGTGCCAGCAGAACCCTAGCGGGGGAAGCGACCCAGTACTTC	CASRTLAGEATQYF
.	.	TRBV19	TRBJ2-1	TGTGCCAGTAGTATGACAGGACTAGGGCCTAGGGATGAGCAGTTCTTC	CASSMTGLGPRDEQFF
few	TRBD1	TRBV2	TRBJ1-1	TGTGCCAGCCGGGACAGGGGAACTGAAGCTTTCTTT	CASRDRGTEAFF
many	.	TRBV6-1	TRBJ1-2	TGTGCCAGCAGTGCCACGGGGGACTATGGCTACACCTTC	CASSATGDYGYTF
few	TRBD2	TRBV7-2	TRBJ2-7	TGTGCCAGCAGCTTAGCGGGGGGGTGGGCTTACGAGCAGTACTTC	CASSLAGGWAYEQYF
few	.	TRBV7-2	TRBJ1-2	TGTGCCAGCAGCTTAGAGAACAGGGCGGGCTACACCTTC	CASSLENRAGYTF
.	TRBD1	TRBV27	TRBJ2-7	TGTGCCAGCAGTCTCGGACAGGGAAGCACCTACGAGCAGTACTTC	CASSLGQGSTYEQYF
few	.	TRBV7-9	TRBJ2-4	TGTGCCAGCAGCTTATCAGGGGAAGACATTCAGTACTTC	CASSLSGEDIQYF
.	TRBD1	TRBV5-1	TRBJ2-5	TGCGCCAGCAGCTCGACAGGGAAGGAGACCCAGTACTTC	CASSSTGKETQYF
few	TRBD1	TRBV5-1	TRBJ1-2	TGCGCCAGCAGCTTATTGGGACAGGGGGCGGTCGGCTACACCTTC	CASSLLGQGAVGYTF
.	.	TRBV7-9	TRBJ1-4	TGTGCCAGCAGCTTATTACCCCCTGGGTGGGGACAAGAAAAACTGTTTTTT	CASSLLPPGWGQEKLFF
.	.	TRBV19	TRBJ1-3	TGTGCCAGTAGTATGTATCTTGCGGGGGTCGGAAACACCATATATTTT	CASSMYLAGVGNTIYF
.	TRBD1	TRBV2	TRBJ1-5	TGTGCCAGAGGGGGGACAGGACCCAATCAGCCCCAGCATTTT	CARGGTGPNQPQHF
few	TRBD1	TRBV11-2	TRBJ1-2	TGTGCCAGCAGCTCTACCAACAGGGGAACCCACTATGGCTACACCTTC	CASSSTNRGTHYGYTF
few	.	TRBV6-6	TRBJ1-5	TGTGCCAGCAGTTACTCCGGGGGGGGCAATCAGCCCCAGCATTTT	CASSYSGGGNQPQHF
few	.	TRBV6-7	TRBJ2-7	TGTGCCAGCAGTTTCGCGACTTACCGGGACAAAACCTACGAGCAGTACTTC	CASSFATYRDKTYEQYF
.	TRBD1	TRBV11-2	TRBJ1-6	TGTGCCAGCAGCTCCGGACAGGGGCTTCCCTATAATTCACCCCTCCACTTT	CASSSGQGLPYNSPLHF
few	.	TRBV7-9	TRBJ1-2	TGTGCCAGCAGCCACGGTGAGGGTCGCTACACCTTC	CASSHGEGRYTF
few	TRBD1	TRBV4-1	TRBJ1-4	TGCGCCAGCAGCCAAGGGGACCGGGGACAGGGCGAAAAACTGTTTTTT	CASSQGDRGQGEKLFF
.	TRBD1	TRBV5-5	TRBJ2-1	TGTGCCAGCAGCCCTCGGGACAGTTACAATGAGCAGTTCTTC	CASSPRDSYNEQFF
few	TRBD1	TRBV10-3	TRBJ1-5	TGTGCCATCAGTGACTCGGGACAGGGGGCGTTTCAGCCCCAGCATTTT	CAISDSGQGAFQPQHF
.	.	TRBV5-1	TRBJ1-2	TGCGCCAGCAGCTGGGGCGTCAGAAACTTCTATGGCTACACCTTC	CASSWGVRNFYGYTF
few	.	TRBV5-1	TRBJ2-2	TGCGCCAGCAGGTGGGCAGACGGGGAGCTGTTTTTT	CASRWADGELFF
.	.	TRBV6-1	TRBJ2-2	TGTGCCAGCAGTTTAGCCGGGGAGCTGTTTTTT	CASSLAGELFF
few	TRBD1	TRBV4-2	TRBJ1-6	TGTGCCAGCAGTAACCGGCCGGGACAGGGAGATTCACCCCTCCACTTT	CASSNRPGQGDSPLHF
few	.	TRBV18	TRBJ2-1	TGTGCCAGCTCACCGCCCGGGGGAGCCTACAATGAGCAGTTCTTC	CASSPPGGAYNEQFF
few	.	TRBV7-2	TRBJ2-1	TGTGCCAGCAGCTACTATGTAGGTGAGCAGTTCTTC	CASSYYVGEQFF
few	TRBD1	TRBV6-5	TRBJ1-2	TGTGCCAGCAGTTACTACAGGGGCGGGGATGGCTACACCTTC	CASSYYRGGDGYTF
few	.	TRBV6-6	TRBJ1-2	TGTGCCAGCAGGCCACAGACACATGGCTACACCTTC	CASRPQTHGYTF
.	TRBD2	TRBV7-9	TRBJ2-1	TGTGCCAGCAGCGGAGGACTAGCGCAAAGCTCCTACAATGAGCAGTTCTTC	CASSGGLAQSSYNEQFF
few	TRBD1	TRBV2	TRBJ2-2	TGTGCCAGCAGTCGAGCAGGGGGCGGTTTAGGGGAGCTGTTTTTT	CASSRAGGGLGELFF
few	TRBD1	TRBV2	TRBJ2-1	TGTGCCAGCAGCACAGGGGGCCCCTACAATGAGCAGTTCTTC	CASSTGGPYNEQFF
many	.	TRBV10-3	TRBJ1-2	TGTGCCATCAGTGAGTCGGCTTCAGGCTATGGCTACACCTTC	CAISESASGYGYTF